This T cell receptor beta chain was recovered during a study of T cell repertoires in cytomegalovirus infection (dated by TCRdb to the late 2010s). About the study as a whole: Donor HLA type was relevant to the analysis, because carriage of CMV infection together with the matching HLA type was indicated by public TCR beta signatures. Findings and caveats that apply to the study as a whole: In both this cohort and an independent approximately 400-donor cohort, the cumulative frequency of public TCR beta family members distinguished carriers of CMV infection plus the relevant HLA type. In the ex vivo response, HLA-C-restricted CMV-specific TCR beta clonotypes were dominant, and in two of eight donors the single most frequent clonotype came from this HLA-C-restricted group.

TCRdb names Illumina HiSeq 1500 as the instrument used. Clones were called with MiXCR by TCRdb after fastp trimmed the public reads at Q25, and only in-frame beta chains were retained. Every distinct CDR3 protein forms one entry, paired with its most common genes and DNA. This sample comprises 300,000 or so distinct CDR3 sequences, roughly 25% of them detected only once. In total, the top ten clones hold around 14% of the sample. The CDR3 goes from the cysteine to the phenylalanine over 10 residues. CDR3 DNA only is kept here, 30 bases in frame from base 1. The V end loses 7 bases and the J end loses 2 bases, and a stretch of 5 bases separates them. CDR1 and CDR2 are drawn from the germline V gene: SQVTM, ANQGSEA. A few counts support this clonotype. Its antigen has not been determined. Base qualities are not recorded, but no much larger clone differs from it by a single base.

This TCR was sampled from a human donor in good health (CMV status not recorded). Some clones in this sample may be carry-over from other donors' samples. The chain is encoded by TRBV29-1 joined to TRBJ1-1, with the D gene uncertain. Sequencing was done on a sample of PBMCs. The CDR3 corresponds to CSGANTEAFF. The nucleotides are TGCAGCGGAGCTAACACTGAAGCTTTCTTT.